The 22 T cell receptor beta chains below come from one sample, sequenced in a study of identical twins. One entry per CDR3 protein, called by TCRdb with MiXCR from the 5' RACE reads. The sample contains some 1,700,000 distinct CDR3 sequences, 32% of which appear only once. Sequencing was performed on cord blood. The origin of the receptors is a newborn girl in good health.

V usage is TRBV2 and J usage is TRBJ2-3; 13 nucleotides agree with TRBD2. Trimming cost V 4 bases and J 7 bases; bases outside gene matches: 14. The CDR3 is made up of 18 amino acids. CDR1 is SNHLY and CDR2 is FYNNEI in the germline V gene. CDR3 coding DNA: TGTGCCAGCAGTGGGACTAGCGGGGGTCAACCCCCCTCATATACGCAGTATTTT. Protein: CASSGTSGGQPPSYTQYF.

In the case of this clonotype: One end of the junction is discordant with germline, which a read error may explain. The chain carries TRBV6-1 and TRBJ1-1; TRBD1 matches at 11 bases. Germline CDR1 reads MNHNS; CDR2 reads SASEGT. The CDR3 spans 14 residues. As DNA, the CDR3 is TGTGCCAGCAGGGACAGGGGGCCGAGCACTGAATCTTTCTTT. Its protein product is CASRDRGPSTESFF.

The chain uses TRBV23-1 and TRBJ1-1; 7 bases line up with TRBD1. TRBV23-1 is assigned to the ORF class and has an uncertain function. The V and J ends lost 1 base and 0 bases, in that order; junction bases with no gene match: 11. CDR3 size: 18 residues. The CDR3 loop reads CASSQLSPGTAMNTEAFF. CDR3 bases: TGCGCCAGCAGTCAATTATCGCCGGGGACAGCCATGAACACTGAAGCTTTCTTT.

The rearrangement links TRBV10-1 to TRBJ2-3; 8 nucleotides line up with TRBD1. CDR1 is WNHNN and CDR2 is SYGVQD in the germline V gene (reference sequence). J gave up 3 bases and V 7 bases, and 12 bases lay outside the gene matches. The CDR3 length is 16 residues. The CDR3 DNA follows: TGCGCCAGCATACCGGTCTGGACAGGGCATACAGATACGCAGTATTTT. Translating it yields CASIPVWTGHTDTQYF.

V gene TRBV7-6 combines with J gene TRBJ2-3, with unresolved D. The CDR3 is 14 residues long. Trimming took 5 bases from V and 6 from J, leaving 15 bases between them. Looked up from germline, CDR1 is SGHVS and CDR2 is FNYEAQ. The CDR3 loop reads CASSPAVVVDTQYF. The CDR3 coding sequence is TGTGCCAGCAGCCCCGCAGTGGTAGTGGATACGCAGTATTTT. Full variable domain (outside the CDR3, taken from reference TRBV7-6 and TRBJ2-3): GAGVSQSPRYKVTKRGQDVALRCDPISGHVSLYWYRQALGQGPEFLTYFNYEAQQDKSGLPNDRFSAERPEGSISTLTIQRTEQRDSAMYRCASSPAVVVDTQYFGPGTRLTVL.

The genes are TRBV20-1 and TRBJ1-2, with 8 bases matching TRBD1. CDR3 length: 16 amino acids. The germline CDR1 and CDR2 sequences are DFQATT and SNEGSKA (reference sequence). Trimming cost V 3 bases and J 1 base; bases outside gene matches: 10. The CDR3 nucleotides read TGCAGTGCTAGGGGGGGAGACAGGGGAAATAACTATGGCTACACCTTC. It codes for CSARGGDRGNNYGYTF.

To note about this clonotype: An end of the junction differs from the germline gene, which may be a read error. The chain employs TRBV12-3 or TRBV12-4 and TRBJ1-5; 8 positions match TRBD1. CDR3 length: 16 amino acids. CDR3 sequence reads: CASSFRSTGVNRPQHF. The CDR3 DNA is TGTGCCAGCAGTTTTCGGTCGACAGGGGTCAATCGGCCCCAGCATTTT.

This clonotype appeared a few times. J is TRBJ1-5 and V is TRBV20-1; TRBD1 might be the D (5 bases). The V end lost 0 bases, the J end lost 2 bases, and 14 bases lay between the germline ends. The CDR3 contains 16 residues. Germline V lookup: CDR1 DFQATT, CDR2 SNEGSKA (reference sequence). In DNA form, the CDR3 reads TGCAGTGCTAGAGATATCCAGGGATTCGGCAATCAGCCCCAGCATTTT. Protein sequence: CSARDIQGFGNQPQHF.

This clonotype was picked up many times. The rearrangement uses TRBV20-1 and TRBJ2-4; a weak D match, TRBD2 (5 bases). Germline V gene sequence: CDR1 DFQATT, CDR2 SNEGSKA (reference sequence). CDR3 length: 17 residues. The V end lost 3 bases, the J end lost 0 bases, and 18 bases lay between the germline ends. This CDR3 reads CSAREILALLAKNIQYF. The DNA for the CDR3 is TGCAGTGCTAGGGAAATCCTAGCACTCCTAGCCAAAAACATTCAGTACTTC.

This chain uses TRBV4-1 with TRBJ1-4; no definite D call. The length of the CDR3 is 16 residues. Germline V gene lookup returns CDR1 MGHRA and CDR2 YSYEKL. V was shortened by 0 bases and J by 5 bases, with 13 bases between the two germline ends. The CDR3 bases are TGCGCCAGCAGCCAAGATCATACGGGGAGGAATGAAAAACTGTTTTTT. Translating it yields CASSQDHTGRNEKLFF.

This clonotype has more than one count but fewer than ten. CDR3 sequence (DNA): TGTGCCAGCAGTAAGGGACGGTCGAACACCGGGGAGCTGTTTTTT. Amino acid sequence: CASSKGRSNTGELFF. The chain joins TRBV6-1 to TRBJ2-2; D tentatively reads TRBD1 or TRBD2 (5 bases each). V lost 5 bases to trimming and J lost 0 bases, with 10 bases between them. This CDR3 is 15 amino acids long. Germline CDR1 is MNHNS and CDR2 is SASEGT.

J is TRBJ2-7 and V is TRBV20-1, with D unresolved. The length of the CDR3 is 13 residues. The germline V gene encodes CDR1 DFQATT and CDR2 SNEGSKA (reference sequence). V dropped 1 base and J dropped 0 bases, with 7 bases sitting between them. CDR3 nucleotides: TGCAGTGCTAGAGGCGGAGTCTCCTACGAGCAGTACTTC. It encodes CSARGGVSYEQYF.

There are a few counts of this clonotype. The chain employs TRBV27 and TRBJ1-5; D is uncertain. Germline lookup yields CDR1 MNHEY and CDR2 SMNVEV (reference sequence). The ends were cut back, 6 bases at V and 3 bases at J, with 15 bases in the middle. CDR3 length: 15 residues. CDR3 sequence (DNA): TGTGCCAGCAGGATAGCACGGGGATACAATCAGCCCCAGCATTTT. Translation: CASRIARGYNQPQHF.

There are a few counts of this clonotype. V gene TRBV20-1 combines with J gene TRBJ2-5, with 8 positions matching TRBD2. V shed 3 bases and J 6 bases; nucleotides not matched to a gene: 3. CDR3 size: 12 residues. Germline values: CDR1 DFQATT, CDR2 SNEGSKA (reference sequence). This CDR3 is CSASSGEKTQYF. CDR3 bases: TGCAGTGCTAGTAGCGGGGAAAAGACCCAGTACTTC.

This chain uses TRBV5-1 with TRBJ2-4; the D call may be TRBD1 or TRBD2 (6 bases each). V gave up 6 bases and J gave up 5 bases, with 12 bases separating them. The germline V gene encodes CDR1 SGHRS and CDR2 YFSETQ. This CDR3 is built from 13 residues. The CDR3 reads CASMEGEENIQYF. The CDR3 coding sequence is TGCGCCAGCATGGAGGGGGAGGAAAACATTCAGTACTTC.

This clonotype was counted many times. The chain is built from TRBV7-2 and TRBJ2-3; 8 bases match TRBD2. V was clipped by 6 bases and J by 2 bases; unmatched bases: 10. Looked up from germline, CDR1 is SGHTA and CDR2 is FQGNSA. CDR3 length: 16 residues. This CDR3 is CASSLLAGGLTDTQYF. The CDR3 DNA sequence: TGTGCCAGCAGTTTATTGGCGGGGGGACTCACAGATACGCAGTATTTT.

There are a few counts of this clonotype. The chain has TRBV20-1 and TRBJ2-3; possibly TRBD2 for D (6 bases). CDR1 and CDR2 from the germline V gene are DFQATT and SNEGSKA (reference sequence). This CDR3 is built from 13 residues. The V and J ends lost 3 bases and 5 bases respectively, with 12 bases between them. Written as DNA, the CDR3 is TGCAGTGCTAGGGGTCGGGGGAGAGATACGCAGTATTTT. It specifies CSARGRGRDTQYF.

This clonotype showed up just a few times. V and J are TRBV6-1 and TRBJ2-3; possibly TRBD2 for D (6 bases). Germline CDR1 reads MNHNS; CDR2 reads SASEGT. Deletions cut 2 bases from V and 6 bases from J, with 18 bases between. The CDR3 runs to 16 residues. CDR3 loop: CASSESGGARTDTQYF. CDR3 nucleotides: TGTGCCAGCAGTGAATCGGGCGGGGCCCGAACGGATACGCAGTATTTT.

This clonotype was picked up many times. The V and J genes are TRBV7-9 and TRBJ2-1, with TRBD2 matching 9 bases. The CDR3 has 16 residues. With V trimmed by 3 bases and J by 0 bases, 3 bases remained unmatched. Germline V gives CDR1 SEHNR, CDR2 FQNEAQ (reference sequence). Here the CDR3 reads CASSFGSGSSYNEQFF. The CDR3 DNA is TGTGCCAGCAGCTTCGGTAGCGGGAGCTCCTACAATGAGCAGTTCTTC. Filled out from reference TRBV7-9 and TRBJ2-1, the complete variable domain reads DTGVSQNPRHKITKRGQNVTFRCDPISEHNRLYWYRQTLGQGPEFLTYFQNEAQLEKSRLLSDRFSAERPKGSFSTLEIQRTEQGDSAMYLCASSFGSGSSYNEQFFGPGTRLTVL.

This clonotype was detected a few times. The chain recombines TRBV4-1 with TRBJ1-6; the D is unclear. CDR3 length: 14 amino acids. V lost 1 base and J lost 10, with 11 bases in between. Germline CDR1 reads MGHRA; CDR2 reads YSYEKL. CDR3 bases: TGCGCCAGCAGCCAAGGTCCAAGAAACTCACCCCTCCACTTT. This gives the protein CASSQGPRNSPLHF.

The CDR3 sequence: CASSPTGNNSPLHF. Here the CDR3 DNA reads TGTGCCAGCAGCCCGACAGGGAATAATTCACCCCTCCACTTT. The rearrangement links TRBV28 to TRBJ1-6, with 7 bases aligning to TRBD1. The CDR3 is made up of 14 amino acids. Per the germline V gene, CDR1 is MDHEN and CDR2 is SYDVKM. Unmatched junction bases numbered 4, after V lost 6 bases and J lost 5 bases.

This clonotype was counted a few times. A junction end diverges from the germline sequence, so it may reflect a read error. The V gene is TRBV20-1, the J gene TRBJ2-1; a weak D match, TRBD2 (5 bases). This CDR3 contains 14 residues. Germline V gene sequence: CDR1 DFQATT, CDR2 SNEGSKA (reference sequence). The chain's CDR3 is CSASRGSSYNGQFF. The CDR3 DNA is TGCAGTGCTAGCCGAGGGAGCTCCTACAATGGGCAGTTCTTC.